The 26 T cell receptor beta chains below come from one sample, sequenced in a study of CD8 T cells in ankylosing spondylitis. One entry per CDR3 protein, called by TCRdb with MiXCR from the 5' RACE reads. In the table there are about 240,000 distinct CDR3 sequences, roughly 10% of which are singletons. Sample: blood, either unsorted or a sorted T cell fraction (not recorded which). These receptor sequences come from a male donor with ankylosing spondylitis or in good health (not recorded which).

V and J are TRBV7-9 and TRBJ1-2, with D perhaps matching TRBD1 (5 bases). From germline, CDR1 is SEHNR and CDR2 FQNEAQ (reference sequence). The CDR3 loop spans 17 amino acids. The V end lost 4 bases, the J end lost 2 bases, and 20 bases lay between the germline ends. The chain's CDR3 is CASSSAGWQGPNYGYTF. The CDR3 nucleotides read TGTGCCAGCAGCTCCGCCGGTTGGCAGGGTCCGAACTATGGCTACACCTTC.

This clonotype was seen at least ten times. V is TRBV5-1 and J is TRBJ2-3; tentatively, D is TRBD2 (5 bases). Germline V gene lookup returns CDR1 SGHRS and CDR2 YFSETQ. CDR3 length equals 15 residues. The ends were cut back, 0 bases at V and 1 base at J, with 9 bases in the middle. The CDR3 here is CASSLELGGTDTQYF. The CDR3 region has the DNA TGCGCCAGCAGCTTGGAACTAGGAGGCACAGATACGCAGTATTTT.

This clonotype has a count of ten or more. The chain employs TRBV20-1 and TRBJ2-7; 8 bases align to TRBD1. CDR3 length equals 16 residues. CDR1 DFQATT and CDR2 SNEGSKA come from the germline V gene (reference sequence). The V and J ends lost 0 bases and 3 bases, in that order; junction bases with no gene match: 10. CDR3 loop: CSARDPTGGDFYEQYF. The CDR3 nucleotides are TGCAGTGCTAGAGATCCTACAGGGGGTGATTTCTACGAGCAGTACTTC.

This clonotype was seen more than once but under ten times. The chain couples TRBV5-1 to TRBJ2-7; no reliable D call. Deletions cut 0 bases from V and 1 base from J, with 8 bases between. CDR3 length: 14 residues. CDR1 and CDR2 from the germline V gene are SGHRS and YFSETQ. This CDR3 reads CASSLGPMSYEQYF. DNA for the CDR3: TGCGCCAGCAGCTTGGGACCCATGTCCTACGAGCAGTACTTC.

The chain carries TRBV5-1 and TRBJ2-7; D unclear. CDR3 length: 15 amino acids. The germline gives CDR1 SGHRS, CDR2 YFSETQ. Deletions cut 0 bases from V and 2 bases from J, with 12 bases between. The CDR3 region is CASSLESRLTYEQYF. For the CDR3, the DNA is TGCGCCAGCAGCTTGGAGTCCCGCCTGACCTACGAGCAGTACTTC.

This clonotype has at least ten counts. The V call is TRBV6-5, the J call TRBJ2-3; 7 bases are a match to TRBD2. CDR1 and CDR2 (germline): MNHEY, SVGAGI. The CDR3 loop spans 16 amino acids. After removal of 0 bases from V and 1 base from J, the junction contained 4 bases not matched to a gene. DNA for the CDR3: TGTGCCAGCAGTTACTCGATGGCGGGGGGCACAGATACGCAGTATTTT. Encoded protein: CASSYSMAGGTDTQYF.

This rearrangement joins TRBV7-2 to TRBJ2-7, with D perhaps assigned TRBD1 or TRBD2 (5 bases each). CDR1 and CDR2 from the germline V gene are SGHTA and FQGNSA. V gave up 1 base and J gave up 0 bases, with 10 bases separating them. The CDR3 has 15 residues. CDR3 region: CASSLGGFFSYEQYF. The CDR3 DNA is TGTGCCAGCAGCTTAGGGGGGTTCTTCTCCTACGAGCAGTACTTC.

At least ten counts were recorded for this clonotype. The chain combines TRBV15 with TRBJ1-2, with 8 bases aligning to TRBD1. There are 16 residues in the CDR3. Germline values: CDR1 LNHNV, CDR2 YYDKDF (reference sequence). The ends lost 1 base at V and 0 bases at J; junction bases unmatched: 4. CDR3 sequence reads: CATSRVPGQANYGYTF. The CDR3 bases are TGTGCCACCAGCAGAGTTCCGGGACAGGCTAACTATGGCTACACCTTC. The variable domain in full, with the rest retrieved from reference TRBV15 and TRBJ1-2, is DAMVIQNPRYQVTQFGKPVTLSCSQTLNHNVMYWYQQKSSQAPKLLFHYYDKDFNNEADTPDNFQSRRPNTSFCFLDIRSPGLGDTAMYLCATSRVPGQANYGYTFGSGTRLTVV.

This clonotype was observed at least ten times. V usage is TRBV5-1 and J usage is TRBJ1-1; D gene uncertain. V shed 4 bases and J shed 4 bases, with 14 bases lying between them. The CDR3 spans 14 residues. Looked up from germline, CDR1 is SGHRS and CDR2 is YFSETQ. CDR3: CASSARELSTEAFF. The DNA of the CDR3 is TGCGCCAGCAGCGCCCGGGAGCTGAGCACTGAAGCTTTCTTT.

This clonotype appeared a few times. The chain is built from TRBV18 and TRBJ2-7; perhaps TRBD1 as D (6 bases). Germline V CDR1 and CDR2: KGHSH, LQKENI. The V gene lost 3 bases and the J gene lost 3 bases, with 12 bases spanning the gap. CDR3 length: 14 residues. The CDR3 region has the DNA TGTGCCAGCTCACCCGAACAGGGAGTCTACGAGCAGTACTTC. This codes for CASSPEQGVYEQYF.

This clonotype occurred a few times. The chain recombines TRBV7-2 with TRBJ1-2; D uncertain. The germline V gene encodes CDR1 SGHTA and CDR2 FQGNSA. V was cut by 2 bases and J by 2 bases, with 6 bases left in between. This CDR3 contains 13 residues. The CDR3 DNA sequence: TGTGCCAGCAGCTTAACGATAAACTATGGCTACACCTTC. Amino acids: CASSLTINYGYTF.

This sequence joins TRBV30 and TRBJ1-5; tentative D call: TRBD1 (6 bases). Germline V gives CDR1 GTSNPN, CDR2 SVGIG (reference sequence). There are 14 residues in the CDR3. Trimming shortened V by 5 bases and J by 0 bases, and 11 bases separated the two germline ends. CDR3 DNA: TGTGCCTGGGGAGGGGGTTATAGCAATCAGCCCCAGCATTTT. Its protein product is CAWGGGYSNQPQHF.

This clonotype appeared a few times. The rearrangement joins TRBV12-3 or TRBV12-4 to TRBJ2-1; D unresolved. The CDR3 spans 14 residues. V was pared by 3 bases and J by 5 bases, with 11 bases between. In DNA form, the CDR3 reads TGTGCCAGCAGTTTTGTCGGGTCGGACAATGAGCAGTTCTTC. Protein sequence: CASSFVGSDNEQFF.

A few counts support this clonotype. The V gene is TRBV12-3 or TRBV12-4, the J gene TRBJ2-1; a possible D gene is TRBD2 (6 bases). The CDR3 runs to 12 residues. V lost 6 bases and J 4 bases, leaving 7 bases between the germline ends. In nucleotides, the CDR3 is TGTGCCAGCAGCCGGGAGTACAATGAGCAGTTCTTC. Translated: CASSREYNEQFF.

The V gene is TRBV20-1, the J gene TRBJ2-2; 12 bases agree with TRBD1. The CDR3 spans 17 residues. V shed 3 bases and J 5 bases; nucleotides not matched to a gene: 10. The germline V gene has CDR1 DFQATT and CDR2 SNEGSKA (reference sequence). CDR3 in amino acids: CSARAPGQGAITGELFF. DNA of the CDR3: TGCAGTGCTAGGGCCCCGGGACAGGGGGCGATAACCGGGGAGCTGTTTTTT.

This clonotype has ten or more counts. The chain links TRBV6-1 to TRBJ1-5; 8 bases map to TRBD1. The CDR3 extends over 15 amino acids. Per germline, CDR1 MNHNS and CDR2 SASEGT. The junction had 6 bases not matched to a gene; V was cut back by 2 bases and J by 6 bases. CDR3 region: CASSELSGGSQPQHF. The CDR3 DNA follows: TGTGCCAGCAGTGAATTGTCAGGGGGCTCTCAGCCCCAGCATTTT.

This chain links TRBV29-1 with TRBJ2-4; tentative D call: TRBD2 (6 bases). This CDR3 has 17 residues. The V gene lost 3 bases and the J gene lost 0 bases, with 18 bases spanning the gap. Germline V gene lookup returns CDR1 SQVTM and CDR2 ANQGSEA. Here the CDR3 reads CSVEWRGQGLAKNIQYF. CDR3 nucleotides: TGCAGCGTTGAGTGGCGGGGCCAGGGCCTAGCCAAAAACATTCAGTACTTC.

This clonotype was seen ten or more times. V gene TRBV12-3 or TRBV12-4 combines with J gene TRBJ1-5; no firm D call. The CDR3 covers 13 residues. The V end lost 6 bases, the J end lost 7 bases, and 13 bases lay between the germline ends. The CDR3 sequence is CASSWREEQPQHF. Written as DNA, the CDR3 is TGTGCCAGCAGCTGGAGGGAGGAGCAGCCCCAGCATTTT.

The gene calls are TRBV2 and TRBJ1-1; no reliable D call. This CDR3 spans 13 amino acids. The V end was cut by 6 bases, the J end by 4 bases, with 12 bases between. Germline CDR1 is SNHLY and CDR2 is FYNNEI. CDR3 sequence reads: CASRESPGTEAFF. Here the CDR3 DNA reads TGTGCCAGCAGGGAGAGTCCCGGCACTGAAGCTTTCTTT. Based on the CDR3 plus reference TRBV2 and TRBJ1-1, the full variable domain is EPEVTQTPSHQVTQMGQEVILRCVPISNHLYFYWYRQILGQKVEFLVSFYNNEISEKSEIFDDQFSVERPDGSNFTLKIRSTKLEDSAMYFCASRESPGTEAFFGQGTRLTVV.

This clonotype showed up many times. The genes are TRBV20-1 and TRBJ1-3; TRBD1 matches 7 bases. Germline V gives CDR1 DFQATT, CDR2 SNEGSKA (reference sequence). This CDR3 spans 15 amino acids. The junction had 10 bases not matched to a gene; V was cut back by 4 bases and J by 4 bases. CDR3 coding DNA: TGCAGTGCTATACAATCAGGGGGTTCGGGAAACACCATATATTTT. Translated, it gives CSAIQSGGSGNTIYF.

About this clonotype itself: Possible read error: a much larger clone is one base away. The CDR3 loop is CTSSWVGGELFF. In DNA, the CDR3 is TGTACCAGCAGTTGGGTGGGCGGGGAGCTGTTTTTT. J is TRBJ2-2 and V is TRBV12-3 or TRBV12-4; D is undetermined. The CDR3 runs to 12 residues.

This clonotype was counted ten times or more. The genes are TRBV27 and TRBJ1-3, with D unclear. This CDR3 is built from 15 residues. Trimming stripped 5 bases from V and 7 bases from J, with 18 bases between. The germline gives CDR1 MNHEY, CDR2 SMNVEV (reference sequence). CDR3 sequence: CASSPSRAATNTIYF. The CDR3 nucleotides read TGTGCCAGCAGTCCCTCTAGGGCGGCGACGAACACCATATATTTT.

This clonotype occurred many times. The chain carries TRBV25-1 and TRBJ2-5; 14 nucleotides line up with TRBD2. CDR1 MGHDK and CDR2 SYGVNS come from the germline V gene. The CDR3 is made up of 16 amino acids. The V segment lost 4 bases and the J segment 5 bases; nucleotides outside the gene matches: 6. The CDR3 is CASSASTSGGGETQYF. The CDR3 DNA follows: TGTGCCAGCAGTGCATCGACTAGCGGGGGGGGGGAGACCCAGTACTTC.

The J gene is TRBJ2-1, the V gene TRBV5-1, with TRBD2 matching 8 bases. CDR1 SGHRS and CDR2 YFSETQ come from the germline V gene. This CDR3 is built from 14 residues. Trimming took 0 bases from V and 9 from J; bases not matched to a gene: 5. The CDR3 spells CASSLAGSGAEQFF. The DNA for the CDR3 is TGCGCCAGCAGCTTGGCGGGTAGCGGGGCTGAGCAGTTCTTC.

The chain has TRBV6-1 and TRBJ2-5, with a tentative D call TRBD2 (6 bases). The CDR3 consists of 14 residues. V gave up 5 bases and J gave up 9 bases, with 19 bases separating them. CDR1 and CDR2 from the germline V gene are MNHNS and SASEGT. The CDR3 sequence is CASSPPGVPSSQYF. The CDR3 coding sequence is TGTGCCAGCAGTCCACCGGGAGTACCGTCATCCCAGTACTTC.

This clonotype was observed many times. The V and J genes are TRBV6-1 and TRBJ1-3; 7 nucleotides agree with TRBD1. Germline V gene lookup returns CDR1 MNHNS and CDR2 SASEGT. After removal of 5 bases from V and 3 bases from J, the junction contained 13 bases not matched to a gene. The CDR3 contains 17 residues. CDR3 coding DNA: TGTGCCAGCAGTCCCGCCGGGACAGAGCTTGGTGGAAACACCATATATTTT. Its protein is CASSPAGTELGGNTIYF.